A single sample gave rise to the 10 T cell receptor beta chains below, sequenced in a study of blood T cell repertoires in COVID-19. This table comes from immunoSEQ multiplex PCR, and its TCRdb copy is limited to in-frame clones, with some not included. Found here are a few hundred thousand clones, about nine tenths of them singletons; the top ten hold about 1.7%. Sequenced input: PBMCs or T cells enriched from blood (not recorded which). The receptor set was obtained from a man aged 40-49 years who had recovered from COVID-19.

The rearrangement uses TRBV5-1 and TRBJ1-3; D is uncertain. This CDR3 has 15 residues. The germline V gene has CDR1 SGHRS and CDR2 YFSETQ. Trimming removed 1 base from V and 0 bases from J, with 8 bases in between. For the CDR3, the DNA is TGCGCCAGCAGCTTGCGCAGTAACTCTGGAAACACCATATATTTT. Its protein product is CASSLRSNSGNTIYF.

The J gene is TRBJ2-1, the V gene TRBV11-2; possible D gene TRBD1, 6 bases. There are 16 residues in the CDR3. With 0 bases removed from V and 8 bases from J, the gap between germline ends came to 17 bases. Per germline, CDR1 SGHAT and CDR2 FQNNGV. The CDR3 bases are TGTGCCAGCAGCTTAGATTGGCAGGGGACCTTCCATGAGCAGTTCTTC. This translates into CASSLDWQGTFHEQFF.

This sequence joins TRBV9 and TRBJ2-5; D gene unclear. Per germline, CDR1 SGDLS and CDR2 YYNGEE. V was pared by 2 bases and J by 3 bases, with 5 bases between. The CDR3 runs 12 residues. The CDR3 DNA sequence: TGTGCCAGCAGCGTCTTCGAAGAGACCCAGTACTTC. This encodes CASSVFEETQYF.

As regards this clone: Lacking the conserved final phenylalanine or tryptophan, this CDR3 likely reflects a read error. The limits of the CDR3 on the DNA are not certain, so only TCRdb's listed CDR3 is given. CDR3 amino acids: CSVDLAHPL. The V call is TRBV29-1, the J call TRBJ2-7; the listed D gene, TRBD2, was not tested against the DNA. 9 amino acids form the CDR3, both terminal residues included. The germline V gene has CDR1 SQVTM and CDR2 ANQGSEA.

With regard to this clone: The junction and the germline gene differ at one end; a read error may be behind it. V and J are TRBV6-2 or TRBV6-3 and TRBJ1-1; D ambiguous. The germline gives CDR1 MNHEY, CDR2 SVGEGT. The length of the CDR3 is 10 residues. CDR3 loop: CASSYHQTYF. Written as DNA, the CDR3 is TGTGCCAGCAGTTACCATCAGACATATTTT.

The rearrangement links TRBV7-2 to TRBJ1-5; 7 positions match TRBD1. The CDR3 has 18 residues. The J segment lost 3 bases and the V segment lost 4 bases, leaving 15 bases of the junction unmatched. Germline values: CDR1 SGHTA, CDR2 FQGNSA. CDR3 residues: CASSSGGAGGRHNQPQHF. The CDR3 region has the DNA TGTGCCAGCAGCTCAGGGGGAGCGGGGGGTAGACACAATCAGCCCCAGCATTTT.

About this clone: The same CDR3 is also encoded by other DNA sequences in this sample. The chain joins TRBV18 to TRBJ2-7; TRBD1 matches 11 bases. V lost 4 bases to trimming and J lost 2 bases; unmatched junction nucleotides: 1. The CDR3 consists of 14 residues. CDR1 is KGHSH, CDR2 LQKENI, per germline. CDR3 sequence: CASSLGQGAYEQYF. The CDR3 nucleotides are TGTGCCAGCTCACTGGGACAGGGGGCCTACGAGCAGTACTTC.

This chain links TRBV4-3 with TRBJ1-4; TRBD1 is a possible D gene (6 bases). The CDR3 extends over 15 amino acids. V shed 0 bases and J shed 7 bases, with 12 bases lying between them. CDR1 is LGHNA and CDR2 is YSLEER in the germline V gene. The chain's CDR3 is CASSQDEGGGEKLFF. The CDR3 DNA reads TGCGCCAGCAGCCAAGATGAGGGAGGGGGTGAAAAACTGTTTTTT.

The chain carries TRBV5-4 and TRBJ2-1, with 7 bases matching TRBD2. Trimming cost V 3 bases and J 5 bases; bases outside gene matches: 5. There are 14 residues in the CDR3. The germline V gene encodes CDR1 SGHNT and CDR2 YYREEE (reference sequence). CDR3 DNA: TGTGCCAGCAGCTGGCCCCGGGGGGACAATGAGCAGTTCTTC. Amino acid sequence: CASSWPRGDNEQFF.

This clone was seen only a few times. The J gene is TRBJ1-2, the V gene TRBV27, with D possibly TRBD1 on 5 matching bases. Looked up from germline, CDR1 is MNHEY and CDR2 is SMNVEV (reference sequence). This CDR3 has 14 amino acids. Trimming cost V 4 bases and J 7 bases, with 16 bases left between them. The CDR3 DNA follows: TGTGCCAGCAGTTCCCCCATTGGGGGGACTGGCTACACCTTC. Encoded protein: CASSSPIGGTGYTF.